The clone carrying this T cell receptor beta chain was counted a few times. Its antigen remains unknown. The CDR3 spans 14 residues. Trimming shortened V by 2 bases and J by 2 bases, and 11 bases separated the two germline ends. Germline CDR1 GTSNPN, CDR2 SVGIG (reference sequence). The Oncomine TCR Beta short-read assay was applied to DNA of cultured CD4+ T cells. Each CDR3 protein gets one entry after TCRdb re-called the PCR reads with MiXCR. Among about 12,000 distinct CDR3 sequences, under 80% were seen once, and the ten largest hold around 14%. This record belongs to a study of vaccination and CD4 T cells after COVID-19. Specified treatment: roughly ten-day PBMC culture with coronavirus spike peptide pools or control peptides (ViraFEST assay).

This sequence joins TRBV30 and TRBJ2-3, with D maybe TRBD2 (6 bases). This receptor was identified in a human donor who had recovered from COVID-19. Sequencing was performed on CD4+ T cells from blood, cultured in vitro. CDR3 sequence: CAWSFGGVTDTQYF. Written as DNA, the CDR3 is TGTGCCTGGAGTTTCGGCGGGGTCACAGATACGCAGTATTTT.